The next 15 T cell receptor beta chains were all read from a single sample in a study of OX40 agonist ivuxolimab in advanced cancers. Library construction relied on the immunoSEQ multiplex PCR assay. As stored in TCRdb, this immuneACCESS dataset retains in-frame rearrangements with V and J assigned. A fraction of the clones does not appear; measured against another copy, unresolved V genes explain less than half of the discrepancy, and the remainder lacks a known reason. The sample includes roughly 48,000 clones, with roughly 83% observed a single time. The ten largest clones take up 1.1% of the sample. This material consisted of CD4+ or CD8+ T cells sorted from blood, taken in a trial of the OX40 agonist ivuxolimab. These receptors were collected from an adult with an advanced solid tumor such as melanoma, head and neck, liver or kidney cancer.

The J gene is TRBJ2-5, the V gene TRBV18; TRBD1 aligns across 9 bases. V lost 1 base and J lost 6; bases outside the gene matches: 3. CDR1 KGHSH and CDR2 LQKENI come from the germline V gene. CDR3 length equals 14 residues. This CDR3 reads CASSPRDREKTQYF. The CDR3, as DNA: TGTGCCAGCTCACCACGGGACAGGGAAAAGACCCAGTACTTC.

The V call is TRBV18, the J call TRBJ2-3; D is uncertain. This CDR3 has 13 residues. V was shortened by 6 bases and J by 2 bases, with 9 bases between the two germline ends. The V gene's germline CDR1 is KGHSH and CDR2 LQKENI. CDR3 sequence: CASSQTNTDTQYF. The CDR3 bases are TGTGCCAGCTCCCAAACTAACACAGATACGCAGTATTTT.

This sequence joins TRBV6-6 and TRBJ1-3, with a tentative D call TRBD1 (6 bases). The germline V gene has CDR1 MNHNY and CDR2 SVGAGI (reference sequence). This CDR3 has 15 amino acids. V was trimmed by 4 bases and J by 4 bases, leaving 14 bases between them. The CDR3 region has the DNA TGTGCCAGCAGTTCAAGACAGGTCCTAGGAAACACCATATATTTT. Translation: CASSSRQVLGNTIYF.

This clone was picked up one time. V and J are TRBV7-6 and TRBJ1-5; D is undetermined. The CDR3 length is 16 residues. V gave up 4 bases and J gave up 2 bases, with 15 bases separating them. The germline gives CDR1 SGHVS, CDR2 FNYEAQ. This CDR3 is CASSSKEWGGNQPQHF. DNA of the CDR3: TGTGCCAGCAGCTCAAAAGAATGGGGAGGCAATCAGCCCCAGCATTTT.

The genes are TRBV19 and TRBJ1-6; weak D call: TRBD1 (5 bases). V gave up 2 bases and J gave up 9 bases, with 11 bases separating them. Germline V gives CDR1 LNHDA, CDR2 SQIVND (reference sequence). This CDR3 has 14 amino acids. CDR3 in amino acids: CASSITGGRSPLHF. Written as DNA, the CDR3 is TGTGCCAGTAGTATAACCGGGGGTCGTTCACCCCTCCACTTT. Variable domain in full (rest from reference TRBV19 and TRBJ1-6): DGGITQSPKYLFRKEGQNVTLSCEQNLNHDAMYWYRQDPGQGLRLIYYSQIVNDFQKGDIAEGYSVSREKKESFPLTVTSAQKNPTAFYLCASSITGGRSPLHFGNGTRLTVT.

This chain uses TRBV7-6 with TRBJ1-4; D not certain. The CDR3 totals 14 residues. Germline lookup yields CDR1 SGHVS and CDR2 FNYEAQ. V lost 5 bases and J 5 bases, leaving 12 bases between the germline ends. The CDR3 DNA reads TGTGCCAGCAGCCCCCGGGGAGGAAATGAAAAACTGTTTTTT. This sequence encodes CASSPRGGNEKLFF.

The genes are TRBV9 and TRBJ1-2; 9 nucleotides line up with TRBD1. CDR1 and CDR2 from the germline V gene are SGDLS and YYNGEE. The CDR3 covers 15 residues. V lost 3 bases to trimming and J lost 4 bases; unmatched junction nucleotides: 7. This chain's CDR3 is CASSAGDRVTYGYTF. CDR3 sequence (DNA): TGTGCCAGCAGCGCGGGGGACAGGGTAACCTATGGCTACACCTTC.

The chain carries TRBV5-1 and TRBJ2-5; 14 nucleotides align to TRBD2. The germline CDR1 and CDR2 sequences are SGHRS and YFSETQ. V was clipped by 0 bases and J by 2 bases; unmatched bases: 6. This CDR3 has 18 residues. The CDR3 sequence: CASSLATSGGGRQETQYF. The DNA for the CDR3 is TGCGCCAGCAGCTTGGCGACTAGCGGGGGGGGTCGGCAAGAGACCCAGTACTTC.

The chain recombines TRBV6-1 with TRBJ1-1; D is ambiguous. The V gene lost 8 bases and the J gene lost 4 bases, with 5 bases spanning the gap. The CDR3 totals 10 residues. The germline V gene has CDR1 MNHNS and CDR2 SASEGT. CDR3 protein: CASPSTEAFF. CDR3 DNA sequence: TGTGCCAGCCCGAGCACTGAAGCTTTCTTT.

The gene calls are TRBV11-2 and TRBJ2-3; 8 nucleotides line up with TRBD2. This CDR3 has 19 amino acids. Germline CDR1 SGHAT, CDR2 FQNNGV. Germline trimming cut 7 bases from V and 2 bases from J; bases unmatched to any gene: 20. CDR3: CASNRGIAGQRMPTDTQYF. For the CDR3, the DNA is TGTGCCAGCAACCGCGGGATAGCGGGACAAAGGATGCCCACAGATACGCAGTATTTT.

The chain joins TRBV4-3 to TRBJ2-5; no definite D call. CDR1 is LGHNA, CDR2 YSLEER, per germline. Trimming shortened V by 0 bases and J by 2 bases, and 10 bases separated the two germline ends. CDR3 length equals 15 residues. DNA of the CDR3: TGCGCCAGCAGCCAAGATCAGATGATGCAAGAGACCCAGTACTTC. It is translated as CASSQDQMMQETQYF.

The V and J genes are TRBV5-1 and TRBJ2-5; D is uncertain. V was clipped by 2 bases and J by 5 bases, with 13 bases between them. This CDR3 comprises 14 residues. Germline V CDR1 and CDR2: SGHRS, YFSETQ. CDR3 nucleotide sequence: TGCGCCAGCAGCTTTGGAGTGCCCCGGGAGACCCAGTACTTC. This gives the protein CASSFGVPRETQYF.

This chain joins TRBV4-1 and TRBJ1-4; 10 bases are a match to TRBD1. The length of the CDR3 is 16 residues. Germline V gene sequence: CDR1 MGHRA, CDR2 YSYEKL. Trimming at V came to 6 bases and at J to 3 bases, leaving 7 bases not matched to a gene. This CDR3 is CASSPDRGWANEKLFF. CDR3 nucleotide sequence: TGCGCCAGCAGTCCGGACAGGGGGTGGGCTAATGAAAAACTGTTTTTT.

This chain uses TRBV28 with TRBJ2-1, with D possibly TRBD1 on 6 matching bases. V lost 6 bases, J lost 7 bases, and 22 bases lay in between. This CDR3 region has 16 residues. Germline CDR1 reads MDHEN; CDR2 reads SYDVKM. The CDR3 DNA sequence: TGTGCCAGCAGCCCCCCCGCGTTGGGGGCGCGGAATGAGCAGTTCTTC. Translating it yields CASSPPALGARNEQFF. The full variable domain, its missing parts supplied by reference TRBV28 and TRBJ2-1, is DVKVTQSSRYLVKRTGEKVFLECVQDMDHENMFWYRQDPGLGLRLIYFSYDVKMKEKGDIPEGYSVSREKKERFSLILESASTNQTSMYLCASSPPALGARNEQFFGPGTRLTVL.

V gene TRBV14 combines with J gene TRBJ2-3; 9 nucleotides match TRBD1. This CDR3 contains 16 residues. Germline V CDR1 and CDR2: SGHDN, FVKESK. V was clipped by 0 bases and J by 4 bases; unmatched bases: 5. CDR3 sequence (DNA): TGTGCCAGCAGCCAAGATCCGGGACAGGGCCCAGATACGCAGTATTTT. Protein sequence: CASSQDPGQGPDTQYF. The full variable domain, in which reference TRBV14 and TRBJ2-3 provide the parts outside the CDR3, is EAGVTQFPSHSVIEKGQTVTLRCDPISGHDNLYWYRRVMGKEIKFLLHFVKESKQDESGMPNNRFLAERTGGTYSTLKVQPAELEDSGVYFCASSQDPGQGPDTQYFGPGTRLTVL.